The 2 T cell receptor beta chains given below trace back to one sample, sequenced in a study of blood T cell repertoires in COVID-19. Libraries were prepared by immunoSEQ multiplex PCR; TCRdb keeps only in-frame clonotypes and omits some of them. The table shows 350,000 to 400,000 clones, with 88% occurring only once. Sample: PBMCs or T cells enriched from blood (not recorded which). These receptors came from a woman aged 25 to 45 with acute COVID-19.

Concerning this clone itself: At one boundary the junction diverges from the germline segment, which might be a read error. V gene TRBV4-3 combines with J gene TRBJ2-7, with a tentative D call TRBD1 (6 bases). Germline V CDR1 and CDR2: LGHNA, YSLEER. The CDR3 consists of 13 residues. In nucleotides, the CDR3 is TGCGCCAGCAGCCAAGATGTTGAGGGGGTACCGTTTTTC. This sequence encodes CASSQDVEGVPFF.

The CDR3 reads CASSYSNVADYGYTF. The DNA of the CDR3 is TGTGCCAGCAGTTACTCGAATGTCGCAGACTATGGCTACACCTTC. This rearrangement joins TRBV6-6 to TRBJ1-2; D not resolved. Trimming pared 0 bases from V and 3 bases from J, leaving 11 bases between. Germline CDR1 reads MNHNY; CDR2 reads SVGAGI (reference sequence). The CDR3 extends over 15 amino acids.